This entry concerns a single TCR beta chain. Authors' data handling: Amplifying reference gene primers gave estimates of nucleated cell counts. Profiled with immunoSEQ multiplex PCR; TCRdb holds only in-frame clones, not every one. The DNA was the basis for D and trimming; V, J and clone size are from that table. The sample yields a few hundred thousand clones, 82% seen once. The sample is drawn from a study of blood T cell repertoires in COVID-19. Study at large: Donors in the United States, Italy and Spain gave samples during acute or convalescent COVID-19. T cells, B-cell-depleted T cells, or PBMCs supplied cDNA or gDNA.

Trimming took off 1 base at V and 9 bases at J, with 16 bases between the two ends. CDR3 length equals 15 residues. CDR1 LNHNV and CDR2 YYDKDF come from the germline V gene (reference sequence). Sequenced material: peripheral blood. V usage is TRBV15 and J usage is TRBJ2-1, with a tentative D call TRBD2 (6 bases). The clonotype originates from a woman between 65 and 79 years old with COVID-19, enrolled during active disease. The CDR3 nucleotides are TGTGCCACCAGCAGAGTCCTGACGCGGGAAGGTGAGCAGTTCTTC. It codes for CATSRVLTREGEQFF.